The present T cell receptor beta chain was sequenced within a study of beta chain features in type 1 diabetes. The entirety of the isolated RNA underwent reverse transcription, so expressed TCRB transcripts were sequenced. Using immunoSEQ multiplex PCR, the repertoire was profiled, and TCRdb retains in-frame clones only, with some absent. Seen here are around 170,000 clones, around 9.7% observed once, and the top ten hold under 0.75%. Stem cell-like memory, regulatory, central memory and naive CD4+ cells were sorted via CD45RO/CCR7/CD25/CD127/CD95/CD27. With respect to this clone: What it binds is unknown.

Overall study results and limits: Type 1 diabetes patients had TCRB CDR3s that were shorter (moderately but significantly so) in all four CD4+ subsets.

The CDR3 is 14 residues long. V dropped 1 base and J dropped 5 bases, with 10 bases sitting between them. Germline V lookup: CDR1 MGHRA, CDR2 YSYEKL. This clonotype was sampled from a woman between 25 and 40 years old with type 1 diabetes. The chain joins TRBV4-1 to TRBJ2-3, with D possibly being TRBD1 (5 bases). Sequenced: central memory CD4+ T cells from blood. CDR3 amino acids: CASSQASQGDTQYF. The CDR3 DNA reads as TGCGCCAGCAGCCAAGCTAGTCAGGGAGATACGCAGTATTTT.